This T cell receptor (beta chain) was observed in a study of T cell repertoires in ileal Crohn's disease. In the study overall: Patients had a median 7.9-year disease duration, and roughly 32% were active smokers. Every patient was operated on for stricturing (approximately 60%) or penetrating (approximately 40%) complications. Whole-study findings and limits: Mucosal expansions were suggested to be mainly CD8 T cells. The median delay to postoperative endoscopy was 6.9 months.

A remark on this clone: Antigen specificity is unknown.

The CDR3 spans 13 residues. The germline V and J ends were trimmed by 0 bases and 7 bases, with 7 bases remaining between them. Germline V gives CDR1 SGHKS, CDR2 YYEKEE (reference sequence). Method: immunoSEQ multiplex PCR; TCRdb's copy keeps in-frame clones and lacks some. The sample lists 15,000 or so clones; around 78% were seen once. As for time point: neoterminal ileum biopsy at postoperative endoscopy, about 6 months after surgery. The material sequenced was ileal tissue. This chain joins TRBV5-5 and TRBJ2-2, with no clear D. The sequence derives from an adult with Crohn's disease. CDR3 bases: TGTGCCAGCAGCTTGGGGCTTTACGGGGAGCTGTTTTTT. This translates into CASSLGLYGELFF.